These T cell receptor beta chains were read from a single sample in a study of T cell responses to AZD1222 COVID-19 vaccine. Data came from immunoSEQ multiplex PCR; TCRdb stores just in-frame clones and leaves some out. The data hold approximately 170,000 clones, with about 90% observed a single time. Sequencing was performed on peripheral blood, taken 28 days after the second AZD1222 dose. The source is an adult who received the AZD1222 COVID-19 vaccine. CDR3s include the opening cysteine and the closing phenylalanine or tryptophan. Each record gives: clone size, V gene, J gene, D gene, CDR3 protein, CDR3 DNA. The D gene is left open where the match is weak. Clone size is stated in some rows and not others, as once, few, many or a class when expanded.

clone_size: -; v_call: TRBV30; j_call: TRBJ1-2; d_call: -; cdr3_aa: CAWSGAPNYGYTF; cdr3_nt: TGTGCCTGGAGTGGTGCTCCTAACTATGGCTACACCTTC
clone_size: -; v_call: TRBV24-1; j_call: TRBJ2-5; d_call: TRBD2; cdr3_aa: CATSDLTLADQETQYF; cdr3_nt: TGTGCCACCAGTGATTTGACTCTAGCGGATCAAGAGACCCAGTACTTC
clone_size: few; v_call: TRBV6-1; j_call: TRBJ1-1; d_call: -; cdr3_aa: CASSELTGNSEAFF; cdr3_nt: TGTGCCAGCAGTGAATTAACCGGGAACAGTGAAGCTTTCTTT
clone_size: -; v_call: TRBV5-4; j_call: TRBJ2-4; d_call: -; cdr3_aa: CASSLQDRQNIQYF; cdr3_nt: TGTGCCAGCAGCCTGCAGGACAGACAAAACATTCAGTACTTC
clone_size: -; v_call: TRBV11-3; j_call: TRBJ2-5; d_call: -; cdr3_aa: CASSLRGGAVGETQYF; cdr3_nt: TGTGCCAGCAGCTTAAGAGGGGGGGCCGTTGGGGAGACCCAGTACTTC
clone_size: -; v_call: TRBV6-1; j_call: TRBJ1-4; d_call: TRBD1; cdr3_aa: CASSESTGGGEKLFF; cdr3_nt: TGTGCCAGCAGTGAAAGTACAGGGGGCGGTGAAAAACTGTTTTTT
clone_size: -; v_call: TRBV2; j_call: TRBJ2-3; d_call: TRBD2; cdr3_aa: CASSGERGGSDTQYF; cdr3_nt: TGTGCCAGCAGTGGGGAGCGGGGGGGCTCAGATACGCAGTATTTT
clone_size: -; v_call: TRBV2; j_call: TRBJ1-4; d_call: TRBD1; cdr3_aa: CASRPSGTGRVGANEKLFF; cdr3_nt: TGTGCCAGCAGGCCCTCCGGGACAGGGAGGGTAGGAGCTAATGAAAAACTGTTTTTT
clone_size: -; v_call: TRBV13; j_call: TRBJ2-7; d_call: -; cdr3_aa: CASSLGYEQYF; cdr3_nt: TGTGCCAGCAGCTTAGGCTACGAGCAGTACTTC
clone_size: -; v_call: TRBV29-1; j_call: TRBJ2-7; d_call: -; cdr3_aa: CSVEGTGRYEQYF; cdr3_nt: TGCAGCGTTGAAGGAACAGGGCGTTACGAGCAGTACTTC
clone_size: -; v_call: TRBV19; j_call: TRBJ1-2; d_call: TRBD1; cdr3_aa: CASTVDRGNYGYTF; cdr3_nt: TGTGCCAGTACCGTGGACAGGGGTAACTATGGCTACACCTTC
clone_size: -; v_call: TRBV7-6; j_call: TRBJ2-5; d_call: -; cdr3_aa: CASSRIDELGAGRQETQYF; cdr3_nt: TGTGCCAGCAGTCGGATAGATGAGCTGGGGGCGGGAAGGCAAGAGACCCAGTACTTC
clone_size: -; v_call: TRBV10-3; j_call: TRBJ2-7; d_call: -; cdr3_aa: CAISATGDEQYF; cdr3_nt: TGTGCCATCAGTGCTACGGGGGACGAGCAGTACTTC
clone_size: -; v_call: TRBV7-3; j_call: TRBJ2-1; d_call: -; cdr3_aa: CASSAGRINEQFF; cdr3_nt: TGTGCCAGCAGCGCGGGACGGATTAATGAGCAGTTCTTC
clone_size: -; v_call: TRBV28; j_call: TRBJ2-7; d_call: TRBD1; cdr3_aa: CASINLSSGGYEQYF; cdr3_nt: TGTGCCAGCATAAACTTGTCGTCAGGGGGCTACGAGCAGTACTTC
clone_size: -; v_call: TRBV19; j_call: TRBJ1-2; d_call: TRBD1; cdr3_aa: CASNRQGMYYGYTF; cdr3_nt: TGTGCCAGCAATCGACAGGGGATGTACTATGGCTACACCTTC
clone_size: -; v_call: TRBV18; j_call: TRBJ1-5; d_call: TRBD1; cdr3_aa: CASSRGQDNQPQHF; cdr3_nt: TGTGCCAGCTCACGGGGACAGGACAATCAGCCCCAGCATTTT
clone_size: -; v_call: TRBV19; j_call: TRBJ2-7; d_call: -; cdr3_aa: CASSLGGRGYEQYF; cdr3_nt: TGTGCCAGTAGTCTAGGAGGCAGGGGATACGAGCAGTACTTC
clone_size: -; v_call: TRBV3-1/TRBV3-2; j_call: TRBJ2-7; d_call: TRBD1; cdr3_aa: CASTAGTGADEQYF; cdr3_nt: TGTGCCAGCACCGCCGGGACAGGGGCGGACGAGCAGTACTTC
clone_size: -; v_call: TRBV30; j_call: TRBJ1-6; d_call: TRBD1; cdr3_aa: CAWSGTGYSPLHF; cdr3_nt: TGTGCCTGGAGTGGGACAGGCTATTCACCCCTCCACTTT
clone_size: -; v_call: TRBV20-1; j_call: TRBJ1-2; d_call: TRBD1; cdr3_aa: CSASESGGNYGYTF; cdr3_nt: TGCAGTGCTAGTGAATCAGGGGGAAACTATGGCTACACCTTC
clone_size: -; v_call: TRBV10-2; j_call: TRBJ1-4; d_call: TRBD1; cdr3_aa: CASREGGAREKLFF; cdr3_nt: TGCGCCAGCAGAGAAGGGGGCGCTAGGGAAAAACTGTTTTTT
clone_size: -; v_call: TRBV5-1; j_call: TRBJ1-3; d_call: -; cdr3_aa: CASSLEGGGNTIYF; cdr3_nt: TGCGCCAGCAGCTTGGAGGGGGGAGGAAACACCATATATTTT
clone_size: -; v_call: TRBV2; j_call: TRBJ1-1; d_call: -; cdr3_aa: CASSSTGPPNTEAFF; cdr3_nt: TGTGCCTCATCAAGTACCGGGCCGCCGAACACTGAAGCTTTCTTT
clone_size: -; v_call: TRBV9; j_call: TRBJ1-2; d_call: -; cdr3_aa: CASSVGSGPQGYTF; cdr3_nt: TGTGCCAGCAGCGTAGGGTCCGGGCCTCAGGGCTACACCTTC
clone_size: once; v_call: TRBV7-2; j_call: TRBJ2-7; d_call: TRBD1; cdr3_aa: CASSLAAGRGFNEQYF; cdr3_nt: TGTGCCAGCAGCTTAGCGGCCGGCAGGGGGTTCAACGAGCAGTACTTC
clone_size: -; v_call: TRBV5-1; j_call: TRBJ2-7; d_call: -; cdr3_aa: CASSLAGGGGLVEQYF; cdr3_nt: TGCGCCAGCAGCTTGGCAGGTGGCGGCGGTCTAGTCGAGCAGTACTTC
clone_size: -; v_call: TRBV3-1/TRBV3-2; j_call: TRBJ2-3; d_call: -; cdr3_aa: CASSQEAPGRGIGTDTQYF; cdr3_nt: TGTGCCAGCAGCCAAGAAGCCCCAGGGAGAGGAATCGGCACAGATACGCAGTATTTT
clone_size: -; v_call: TRBV20-1; j_call: TRBJ2-7; d_call: TRBD1; cdr3_aa: CSASIGQGNEQYF; cdr3_nt: TGCAGTGCTAGTATAGGACAGGGTAACGAGCAGTACTTC
clone_size: -; v_call: TRBV4-2; j_call: TRBJ2-7; d_call: -; cdr3_aa: CASSQDRAYEQYF; cdr3_nt: TGTGCCAGCAGCCAAGACCGCGCCTACGAGCAGTACTTC
clone_size: once; v_call: TRBV10-3; j_call: TRBJ1-4; d_call: TRBD1; cdr3_aa: CAISDRGNEKLFF; cdr3_nt: TGTGCCATCTCGGACAGGGGGAATGAAAAACTGTTTTTT
clone_size: -; v_call: TRBV30; j_call: TRBJ1-6; d_call: TRBD1; cdr3_aa: CAWRAYSGTGLDSPLHF; cdr3_nt: TGTGCCTGGAGAGCTTACTCCGGGACAGGGTTAGACTCACCCCTCCACTTT
clone_size: -; v_call: TRBV6-2/TRBV6-3; j_call: TRBJ2-7; d_call: -; cdr3_aa: CASSNTYEQYF; cdr3_nt: TGTGCCAGCAGTAACACCTACGAGCAGTACTTC
clone_size: -; v_call: TRBV5-4; j_call: TRBJ2-7; d_call: -; cdr3_aa: CASSLFLGDEQYF; cdr3_nt: TGTGCCAGCAGCTTGTTCCTAGGCGACGAGCAGTACTTC
clone_size: once; v_call: TRBV2; j_call: TRBJ2-2; d_call: -; cdr3_aa: CASSASRGYTGELFF; cdr3_nt: TGTGCCAGCAGTGCCTCCCGGGGGTACACCGGGGAGCTGTTTTTT